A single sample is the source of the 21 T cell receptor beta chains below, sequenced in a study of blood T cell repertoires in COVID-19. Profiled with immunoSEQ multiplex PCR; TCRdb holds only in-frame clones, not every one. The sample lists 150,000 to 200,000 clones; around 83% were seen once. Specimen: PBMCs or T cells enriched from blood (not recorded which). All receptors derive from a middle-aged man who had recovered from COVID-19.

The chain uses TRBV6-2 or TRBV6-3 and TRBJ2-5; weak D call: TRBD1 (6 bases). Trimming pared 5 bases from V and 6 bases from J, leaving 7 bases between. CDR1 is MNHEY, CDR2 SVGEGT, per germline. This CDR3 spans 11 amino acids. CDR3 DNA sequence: TGTGCCAGCAGTCAGGGGAAGACCCAGTACTTC. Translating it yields CASSQGKTQYF.

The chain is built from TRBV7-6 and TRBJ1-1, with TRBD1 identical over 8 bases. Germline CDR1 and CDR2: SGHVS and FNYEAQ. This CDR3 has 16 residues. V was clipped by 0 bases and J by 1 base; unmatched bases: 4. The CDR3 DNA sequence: TGTGCCAGCAGCTTAGCCCGGGACAGGAGGAACACTGAAGCTTTCTTT. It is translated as CASSLARDRRNTEAFF.

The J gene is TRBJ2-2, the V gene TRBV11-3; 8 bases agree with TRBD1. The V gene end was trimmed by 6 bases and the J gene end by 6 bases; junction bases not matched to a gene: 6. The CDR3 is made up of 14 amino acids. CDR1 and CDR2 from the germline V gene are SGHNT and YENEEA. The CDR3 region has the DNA TGTGCCAGCAGTCGAAACAGGGGGTCCGGGGAGCTGTTTTTT. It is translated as CASSRNRGSGELFF.

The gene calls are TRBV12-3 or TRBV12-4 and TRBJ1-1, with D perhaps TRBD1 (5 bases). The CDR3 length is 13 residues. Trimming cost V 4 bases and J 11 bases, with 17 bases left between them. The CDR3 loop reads CASSSPDMLVAFF. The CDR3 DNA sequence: TGTGCCAGCAGTTCCCCGGACATGTTAGTGGCTTTCTTT.

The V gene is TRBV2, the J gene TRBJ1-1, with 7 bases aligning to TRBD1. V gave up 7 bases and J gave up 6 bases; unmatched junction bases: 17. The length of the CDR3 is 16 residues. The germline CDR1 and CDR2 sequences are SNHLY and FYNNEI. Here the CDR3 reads CASKSRTTPQGAEAFF. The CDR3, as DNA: TGTGCCAGCAAATCAAGGACTACCCCCCAGGGGGCTGAAGCTTTCTTT.

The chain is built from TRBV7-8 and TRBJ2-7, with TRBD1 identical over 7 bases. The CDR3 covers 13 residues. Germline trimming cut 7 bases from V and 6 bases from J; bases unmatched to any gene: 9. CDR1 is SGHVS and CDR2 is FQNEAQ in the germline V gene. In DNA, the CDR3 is TGTGCCAGCAACAAGGGACAGCCCAGCGAGCAGTACTTC. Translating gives CASNKGQPSEQYF.

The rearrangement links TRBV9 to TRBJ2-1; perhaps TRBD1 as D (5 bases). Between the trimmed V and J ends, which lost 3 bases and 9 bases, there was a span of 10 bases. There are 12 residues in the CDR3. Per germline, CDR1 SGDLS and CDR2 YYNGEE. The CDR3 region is CASSEQGIEQFF. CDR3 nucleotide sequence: TGTGCCAGCAGCGAGCAGGGTATTGAGCAGTTCTTC.

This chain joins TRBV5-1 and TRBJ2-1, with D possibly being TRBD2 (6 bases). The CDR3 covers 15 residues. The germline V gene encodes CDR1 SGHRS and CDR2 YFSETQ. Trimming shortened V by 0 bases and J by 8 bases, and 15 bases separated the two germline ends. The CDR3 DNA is TGCGCCAGCAGCTTGGCGGGACTCTTAAATCATGAGCAGTTCTTC. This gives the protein CASSLAGLLNHEQFF.

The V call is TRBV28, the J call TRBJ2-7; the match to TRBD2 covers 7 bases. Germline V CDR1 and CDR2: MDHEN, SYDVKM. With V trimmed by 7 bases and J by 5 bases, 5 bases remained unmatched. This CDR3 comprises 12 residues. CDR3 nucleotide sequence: TGTGCCAGCACCACGGCGGGAGACGAGCAGTACTTC. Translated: CASTTAGDEQYF.

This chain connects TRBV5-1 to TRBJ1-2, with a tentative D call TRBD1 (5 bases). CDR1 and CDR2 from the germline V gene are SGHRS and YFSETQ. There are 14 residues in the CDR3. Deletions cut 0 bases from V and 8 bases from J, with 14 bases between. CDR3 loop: CASSLGATEGGYTF. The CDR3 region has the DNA TGCGCCAGCAGCTTGGGAGCGACAGAAGGCGGCTACACCTTC.

The CDR3 spells CASSFGGSNQPQHF. The DNA of the CDR3 is TGTGCCAGCAGCTTTGGGGGGTCTAATCAGCCCCAGCATTTT. This chain connects TRBV5-4 to TRBJ1-5; a possible D gene is TRBD1 (5 bases). The CDR3 covers 14 residues. Looked up from germline, CDR1 is SGHNT and CDR2 is YYREEE (reference sequence). Trimming took off 2 bases at V and 4 bases at J, with 10 bases between the two ends.

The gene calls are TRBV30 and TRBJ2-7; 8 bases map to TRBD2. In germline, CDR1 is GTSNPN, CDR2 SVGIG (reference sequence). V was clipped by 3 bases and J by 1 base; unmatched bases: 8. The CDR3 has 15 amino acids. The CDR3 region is CAWRIAGNPSYEQYF. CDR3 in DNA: TGTGCCTGGAGGATAGCGGGAAACCCTTCCTACGAGCAGTACTTC.

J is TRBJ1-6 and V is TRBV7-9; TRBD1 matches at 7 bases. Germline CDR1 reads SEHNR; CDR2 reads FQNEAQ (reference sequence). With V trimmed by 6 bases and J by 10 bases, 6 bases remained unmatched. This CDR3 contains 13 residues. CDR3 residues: CASRLTGDSPLHF. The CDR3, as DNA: TGTGCCAGCAGATTAACAGGGGACTCACCCCTCCACTTT.

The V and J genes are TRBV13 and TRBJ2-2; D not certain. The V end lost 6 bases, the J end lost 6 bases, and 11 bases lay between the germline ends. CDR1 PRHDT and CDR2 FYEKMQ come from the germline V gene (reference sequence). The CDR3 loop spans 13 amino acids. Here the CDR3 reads CASRNLLSGELFF. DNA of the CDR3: TGTGCCAGCAGAAACTTACTATCCGGGGAGCTGTTTTTT.

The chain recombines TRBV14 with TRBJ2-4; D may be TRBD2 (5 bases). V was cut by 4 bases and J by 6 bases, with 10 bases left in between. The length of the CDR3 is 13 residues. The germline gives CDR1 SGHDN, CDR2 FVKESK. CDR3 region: CASSRGVGNIQYF. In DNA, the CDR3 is TGTGCCAGCAGCCGGGGAGTGGGAAACATTCAGTACTTC.

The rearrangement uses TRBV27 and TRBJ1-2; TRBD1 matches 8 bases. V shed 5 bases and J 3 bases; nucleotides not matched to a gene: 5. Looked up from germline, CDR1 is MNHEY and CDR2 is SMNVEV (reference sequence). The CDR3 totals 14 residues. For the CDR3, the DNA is TGTGCCAGCAGTGCGCCGGGACAGGACTATGGCTACACCTTC. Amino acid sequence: CASSAPGQDYGYTF.

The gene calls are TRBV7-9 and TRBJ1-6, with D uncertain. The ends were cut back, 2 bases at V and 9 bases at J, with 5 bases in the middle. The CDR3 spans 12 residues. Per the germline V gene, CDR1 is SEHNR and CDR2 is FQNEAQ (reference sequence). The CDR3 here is CASSLLSSPLHF. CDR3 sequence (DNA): TGTGCCAGCAGCTTATTGAGTTCACCCCTCCACTTT. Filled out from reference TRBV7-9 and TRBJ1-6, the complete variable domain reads DTGVSQNPRHKITKRGQNVTFRCDPISEHNRLYWYRQTLGQGPEFLTYFQNEAQLEKSRLLSDRFSAERPKGSFSTLEIQRTEQGDSAMYLCASSLLSSPLHFGNGTRLTVT.

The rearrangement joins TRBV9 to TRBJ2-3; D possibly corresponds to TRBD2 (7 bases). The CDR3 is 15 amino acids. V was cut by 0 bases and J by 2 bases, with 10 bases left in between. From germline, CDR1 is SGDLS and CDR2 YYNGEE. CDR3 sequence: CASSVAAGATDTQYF. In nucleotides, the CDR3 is TGTGCCAGCAGCGTAGCTGCGGGGGCCACAGATACGCAGTATTTT. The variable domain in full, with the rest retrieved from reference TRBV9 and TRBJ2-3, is DSGVTQTPKHLITATGQRVTLRCSPRSGDLSVYWYQQSLDQGLQFLIQYYNGEERAKGNILERFSAQQFPDLHSELNLSSLELGDSALYFCASSVAAGATDTQYFGPGTRLTVL.

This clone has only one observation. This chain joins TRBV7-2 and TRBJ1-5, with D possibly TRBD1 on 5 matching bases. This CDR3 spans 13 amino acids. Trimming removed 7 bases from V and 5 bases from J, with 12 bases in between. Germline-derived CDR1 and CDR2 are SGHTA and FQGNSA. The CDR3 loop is CASTLGGYQPQHF. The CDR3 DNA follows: TGTGCCAGCACTCTCGGGGGGTATCAGCCCCAGCATTTT.

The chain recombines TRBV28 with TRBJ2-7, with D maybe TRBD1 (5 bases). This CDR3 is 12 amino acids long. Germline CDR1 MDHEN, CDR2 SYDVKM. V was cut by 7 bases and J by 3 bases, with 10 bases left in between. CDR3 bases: TGTGCCAGCAACTCTAGGGGCTACGAGCAGTACTTC. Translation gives CASNSRGYEQYF.

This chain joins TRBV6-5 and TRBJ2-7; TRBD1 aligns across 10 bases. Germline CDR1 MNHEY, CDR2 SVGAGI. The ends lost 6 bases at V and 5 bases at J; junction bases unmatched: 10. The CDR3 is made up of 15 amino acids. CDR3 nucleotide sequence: TGTGCCAGCAGCGAGACAGGGGGCCATCCCAACGAGCAGTACTTC. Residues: CASSETGGHPNEQYF.